This is a list of T cell receptor beta chains from one sample in a study of cytomegalovirus exposure and HLA in healthy donors. Assay: immunoSEQ multiplex PCR; the TCRdb copy retains only in-frame clones and omits some. The data hold some 150,000 clones, with around nine tenths observed a single time. The sample taken for sequencing was PBMCs. These receptors originate from a woman in her 30s in good health and CMV-seronegative. CDR3s leave out the opening cysteine and the closing phenylalanine or tryptophan.

>TRBV2
ASSQGSFNEQF
>TRBV7-7
ASSFSTNTGELF
>TRBV9
ASTFPGGPYEQY
>TRBV6-5
ASLPTAGTDTQY
>TRBV29-1
SGGPGGGGYGYT
>TRBV6-5
ASSYSGGGYEQY
>TRBV5-4
ASSEGLAGHTGELF
>TRBV28
ASSPWVQGAEGGSNQPQH
>TRBV4-2
ASSQDLAGGPQETQY
>TRBV19
ASSIGGYSNQPQH
>TRBV19
ATARRPGNTIY
>TRBV18
ASSLYSKQPQH
>TRBV7-2
ASSLRQVIYHEQY
>TRBV6-1
ASTLDRASEAF
>TRBV18
ASSLGGTNTGELF
>TRBV15
ATSSIGGSGLSYNEQF
>TRBV7-9
ASSPLSYEQY
>TRBV15
ATSRDLAAATNEKLF
>TRBV4-1
ASSQITSLARSYEQY
>TRBV21-1
ASSTPGLAGLREQY
>TRBV7-9
ASSPGTAPWGELF
>TRBV2
ASSDASTVLF
>TRBV25-1
ASSDETGRRRRGEQF
>TRBV28
ASSLWTSGKDTQY
>TRBV7-2
ASSFGLAGHTDTQY
>TRBV9
ASSVEGQGGETQY
>TRBV7-9
ASNEPLGVYGNTIY
>TRBV7-9
ASSLTRTDYEQY
>TRBV7-9
ASSSQGLAYEQY
>TRBV2
ASTGVNYGYT
>TRBV9
ASSVVGMNTGELF
>TRBV28
ASSLDGQGTYGYT
>TRBV10-3
AISKGQGAWGETQY
>TRBV4-2
ASSHTSGAATDTQY
>TRBV7-2
ASSNRGEVGTYEQY
>TRBV28
ASSFRSGELF
>TRBV27
ASSLLAGGPANEQF
>TRBV10-3
AITADRAYEQY
>TRBV7-9
ASSYPADSGNTIY
>TRBV28
ASSSYLSGSRGGREQF
>TRBV15
ATSRGPETGEQF
>TRBV6-4
ASSDSLDYEQY
>TRBV27
ASSTGRQNNEQF
>TRBV7-9
ASSLRPTSGSRSYEQY
>TRBV27
ASSWSRADYGYT
>TRBV19
ASSIGGAGAYNEQF
>TRBV18
ASSPSSQETQY
>TRBV7-8
ASSFWTYNEQF
>TRBV4-1
ASSQIGGQAYEQY
>TRBV5-4
ASSWQTGDQNIQY
>TRBV30
AWSALTGGFGYT